What follows are 17 T cell receptor beta chains derived from one specimen sequenced in a study of cytomegalovirus exposure and HLA in healthy donors. Assay: immunoSEQ multiplex PCR; the TCRdb copy retains only in-frame clones and omits some. The table lists 220,000 or so clones, about 93% of them singletons, with 1% to 1.2% in the top ten. The sample was PBMCs. Receptors originate from a woman between 18 and 29 years old in good health and CMV-seronegative.

V and J are TRBV5-1 and TRBJ2-7; 8 bases match TRBD1. J was trimmed by 4 bases and V by 2 bases; bases with no gene match: 8. The CDR3 runs 15 residues. Germline CDR1 and CDR2: SGHRS and YFSETQ. In DNA form, the CDR3 reads TGCGCCAGCAGCTTATCCGGGACAGGCCCTTACGAGCAGTACTTC. Protein sequence: CASSLSGTGPYEQYF.

V gene TRBV30 combines with J gene TRBJ2-2; TRBD2 agrees at 7 bases. The length of the CDR3 is 15 residues. Germline values: CDR1 GTSNPN, CDR2 SVGIG (reference sequence). With 4 bases clipped from V and 6 bases from J, the junction kept 11 bases outside the gene matches. The CDR3 loop reads CAWNGGWGTAGELFF. DNA for the CDR3: TGTGCCTGGAACGGGGGGTGGGGCACCGCCGGGGAGCTGTTTTTT.

The chain recombines TRBV28 with TRBJ1-2, with TRBD1 matching over 9 bases. Germline CDR1 is MDHEN and CDR2 is SYDVKM. The CDR3 loop spans 11 amino acids. With V trimmed by 11 bases and J by 5 bases, 3 bases remained unmatched. CDR3 residues: CAGQGNYGYTF. The CDR3 coding sequence is TGTGCCGGACAGGGGAATTATGGCTACACCTTC.

This chain joins TRBV5-1 and TRBJ2-3; 8 bases are a match to TRBD2. The V gene end was trimmed by 5 bases and the J gene end by 1 base; junction bases not matched to a gene: 3. Germline CDR1 SGHRS, CDR2 YFSETQ. This CDR3 is built from 14 residues. The CDR3 DNA reads TGCGCCAGCAGGACAGCGGGAGGCACAGATACGCAGTATTTT. Translation: CASRTAGGTDTQYF.

J is TRBJ1-2 and V is TRBV30; 8 nucleotides align to TRBD1. V shed 1 base and J 2 bases; nucleotides not matched to a gene: 3. The V gene's germline CDR1 is GTSNPN and CDR2 SVGIG (reference sequence). This CDR3 is 14 amino acids long. In nucleotides, the CDR3 is TGTGCCTGGAGTGGGACAGGGCGAAACTATGGCTACACCTTC. This encodes CAWSGTGRNYGYTF.

The chain has TRBV20-1 and TRBJ1-2; the D gene is possibly TRBD1 (5 bases). Germline assignment: CDR1 DFQATT and CDR2 SNEGSKA (reference sequence). Trimming shortened V by 7 bases and J by 5 bases, and 11 bases separated the two germline ends. This CDR3 has 11 amino acids. Written as DNA, the CDR3 is TGCAGTGTTAGGGCAGGGTATGGCTACACCTTC. Amino acids: CSVRAGYGYTF.

This chain uses TRBV7-9 with TRBJ2-5; TRBD2 is a possible D gene (6 bases). CDR3 length equals 14 residues. The ends were cut back, 5 bases at V and 1 base at J, with 11 bases in the middle. Per the germline V gene, CDR1 is SEHNR and CDR2 is FQNEAQ (reference sequence). CDR3 in DNA: TGTGCCAGCAGCCTCGGGACTCTCCAAGAGACCCAGTACTTC. Translation: CASSLGTLQETQYF.

The chain combines TRBV6-5 with TRBJ1-3; D might be TRBD1 (5 bases). Germline lookup yields CDR1 MNHEY and CDR2 SVGAGI. The V end lost 2 bases, the J end lost 3 bases, and 11 bases lay between the germline ends. This CDR3 is built from 15 residues. The CDR3 DNA sequence: TGTGCCAGCAGTTACGGAGACAGTGTTGGAAACACCATATATTTT. This encodes CASSYGDSVGNTIYF.

The rearrangement links TRBV6-5 to TRBJ1-1; 7 bases match TRBD1. This CDR3 contains 16 residues. The germline V gene has CDR1 MNHEY and CDR2 SVGAGI. With V trimmed by 3 bases and J by 1 base, 8 bases remained unmatched. The CDR3 coding sequence is TGTGCCAGCAGTTATCCAGACAGGGCGGGGAACACTGAAGCTTTCTTT. Protein sequence: CASSYPDRAGNTEAFF.

The chain combines TRBV5-1 with TRBJ2-7; 8 bases are a match to TRBD2. V gave up 7 bases and J gave up 6 bases; unmatched junction bases: 15. The CDR3 covers 15 residues. CDR1 is SGHRS, CDR2 YFSETQ, per germline. The CDR3 loop is CASGPSTSVGSEQYF. The CDR3, as DNA: TGCGCCAGCGGACCCTCGACTAGCGTGGGGTCCGAGCAGTACTTC.

CDR3 nucleotide sequence: TGTGCCAGCAGCAAGGGCAACACCGGGTATTTT. The encoded protein is CASSKGNTGYF. V gene TRBV21-1 combines with J gene TRBJ2-3; TRBD1 was called by the table and not checked on the DNA. TRBV21-1 is a pseudogene locus. This CDR3 spans 11 amino acids.

With regard to this clone: Germline is not matched at one junction end, which may reflect a read error. This chain joins TRBV29-1 and TRBJ2-7; 8 bases align to TRBD1. In germline, CDR1 is SQVTM, CDR2 ANQGSEA. The length of the CDR3 is 16 residues. The CDR3 DNA is TGCAGCGTTGAAGAAGTTTGGACAGGGACCTCCCACGAGCAGTACTTC. Protein product: CSVEEVWTGTSHEQYF.

The chain is built from TRBV5-1 and TRBJ1-4; 8 bases are a match to TRBD1. The V gene end was trimmed by 6 bases and the J gene end by 5 bases; junction bases not matched to a gene: 6. The CDR3 is 14 residues long. Germline CDR1 is SGHRS and CDR2 is YFSETQ. CDR3 sequence reads: CASNSGQDNEKLFF. CDR3 bases: TGCGCCAGCAACTCGGGACAGGACAATGAAAAACTGTTTTTT. Full variable domain (remainder filled in from reference TRBV5-1 and TRBJ1-4): KAGVTQTPRYLIKTRGQQVTLSCSPISGHRSVSWYQQTPGQGLQFLFEYFSETQRNKGNFPGRFSGRQFSNSRSEMNVSTLELGDSALYLCASNSGQDNEKLFFGSGTQLSVL.

V and J are TRBV23-1 and TRBJ2-2; 7 bases are a match to TRBD1. TRBV23-1 is classed as an ORF, of uncertain function. The CDR3 has 18 amino acids. J gave up 7 bases and V 4 bases, and 18 bases lay outside the gene matches. The CDR3 here is CASSPKGAGGQVGGELFF. The CDR3 DNA reads TGCGCCAGCAGTCCTAAAGGAGCCGGTGGACAGGTTGGCGGGGAGCTGTTTTTT.

The J gene is TRBJ2-3, the V gene TRBV27; D is uncertain. Deletions cut 2 bases from V and 7 bases from J, with 4 bases between. Germline V gene data show CDR1 as MNHEY and CDR2 as SMNVEV (reference sequence). CDR3 length: 11 amino acids. CDR3 nucleotide sequence: TGTGCCAGCAGTTTAGCGAATACGCAGTATTTT. It specifies CASSLANTQYF.

A word on this clone: Other DNA sequences in this sample translate to the same CDR3. The chain couples TRBV28 to TRBJ2-7, with a weak D call TRBD1 (6 bases). The ends were cut back, 8 bases at V and 4 bases at J, with 12 bases in the middle. Germline values: CDR1 MDHEN, CDR2 SYDVKM. The CDR3 has 12 residues. CDR3 DNA sequence: TGTGCCAGCTCTCCGAGGGGGTACGAGCAGTACTTC. Protein product: CASSPRGYEQYF.

CDR3 coding DNA: TGCAGCGTTGAACTGAACATGAACACTGAAGCTTTCTTT. As protein: CSVELNMNTEAFF. This sequence joins TRBV29-1 and TRBJ1-1; D not resolved. Trimming pared 2 bases from V and 0 bases from J, leaving 7 bases between. This CDR3 spans 13 amino acids. Germline V CDR1 and CDR2: SQVTM, ANQGSEA.